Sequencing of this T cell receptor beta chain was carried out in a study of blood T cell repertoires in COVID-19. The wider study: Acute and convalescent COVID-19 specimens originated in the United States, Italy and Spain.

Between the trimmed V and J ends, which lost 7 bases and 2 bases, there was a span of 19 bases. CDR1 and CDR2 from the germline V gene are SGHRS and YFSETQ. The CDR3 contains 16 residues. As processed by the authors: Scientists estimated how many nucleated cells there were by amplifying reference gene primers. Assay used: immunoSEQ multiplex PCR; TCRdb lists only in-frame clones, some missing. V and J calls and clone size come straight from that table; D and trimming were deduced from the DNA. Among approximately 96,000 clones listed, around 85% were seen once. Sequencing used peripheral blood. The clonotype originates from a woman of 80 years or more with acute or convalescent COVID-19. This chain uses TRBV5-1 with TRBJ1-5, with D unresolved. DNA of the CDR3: TGCGCCAGCGGCCCCGAGGGTGACAACCGCAATCAGCCCCAGCATTTT. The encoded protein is CASGPEGDNRNQPQHF.